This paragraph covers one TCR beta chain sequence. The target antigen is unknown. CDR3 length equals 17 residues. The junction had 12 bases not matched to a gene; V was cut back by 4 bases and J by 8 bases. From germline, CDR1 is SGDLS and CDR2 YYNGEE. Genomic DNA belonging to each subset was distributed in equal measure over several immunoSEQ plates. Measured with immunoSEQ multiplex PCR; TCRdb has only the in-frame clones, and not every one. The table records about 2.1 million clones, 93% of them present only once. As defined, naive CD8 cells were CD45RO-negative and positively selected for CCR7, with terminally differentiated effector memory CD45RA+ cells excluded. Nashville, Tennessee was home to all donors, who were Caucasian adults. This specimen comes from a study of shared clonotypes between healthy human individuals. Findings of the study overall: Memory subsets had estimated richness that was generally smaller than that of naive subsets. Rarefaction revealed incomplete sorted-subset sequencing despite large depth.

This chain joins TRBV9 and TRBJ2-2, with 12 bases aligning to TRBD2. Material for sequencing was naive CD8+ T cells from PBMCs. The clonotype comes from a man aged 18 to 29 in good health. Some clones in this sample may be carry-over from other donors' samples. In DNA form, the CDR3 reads TGTGCCAGCAGCTATGGACTAGCGGGATCGAATGGAGGGGAGCTGTTTTTT. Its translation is CASSYGLAGSNGGELFF.